This TCR beta chain was identified during a study of metastatic and nonmetastatic thyroid tumors. Each patient came to thyroid surgery without any prior treatment (of any kind). TCRdb used MiXCR to call clones anew from the PCR reads. The sample includes approximately 20,000 clones, about 31% seen only once; the top ten take 20% to 25%. Sample: adjacent normal tissue. The receptor's source is a female donor with papillary thyroid cancer or a benign thyroid nodule (not recorded which). Some clones in this sample may be carry-over from other donors' samples.

The CDR3: CASSEWGNPADGNTIYF. Here the CDR3 DNA reads TGTGCCAGCAGTGAATGGGGCAACCCAGCAGATGGAAACACCATATATTTT. V gene TRBV6-1 combines with J gene TRBJ1-3; perhaps TRBD1 as D (5 bases). This CDR3 region has 17 residues. Germline V lookup: CDR1 MNHNS, CDR2 SASEGT. The V end lost 2 bases, the J end lost 3 bases, and 17 bases lay between the germline ends.